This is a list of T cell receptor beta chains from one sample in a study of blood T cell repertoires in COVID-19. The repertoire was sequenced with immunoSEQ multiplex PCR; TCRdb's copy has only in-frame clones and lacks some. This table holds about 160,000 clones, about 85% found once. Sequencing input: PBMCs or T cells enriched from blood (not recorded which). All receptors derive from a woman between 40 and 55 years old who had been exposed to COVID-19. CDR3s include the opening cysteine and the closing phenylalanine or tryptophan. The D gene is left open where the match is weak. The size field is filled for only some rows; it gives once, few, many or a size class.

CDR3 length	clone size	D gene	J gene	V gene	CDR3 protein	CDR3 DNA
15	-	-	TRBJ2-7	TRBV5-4	CASSAGLSGSYEQYF	TGTGCCAGCAGCGCAGGCCTTAGCGGCTCCTACGAGCAGTACTTC
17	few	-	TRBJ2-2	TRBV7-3	CASSLTRGARGTGELFF	TGTGCCAGCAGCTTAACCCGGGGGGCCAGGGGTACCGGGGAGCTGTTTTTT
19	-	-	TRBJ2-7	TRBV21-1	CASSKKLGSGRGAAYEQYF	TGTGCCAGCAGCAAAAAGCTGGGTAGCGGGAGAGGGGCGGCATACGAGCAGTACTTC
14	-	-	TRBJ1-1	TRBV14	CASSQENMNTEAFF	TGTGCCAGCAGCCAAGAAAATATGAACACTGAAGCTTTCTTT
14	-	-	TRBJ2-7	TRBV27	CASASGLPPYEQYF	TGTGCCAGCGCTTCGGGACTGCCACCCTACGAGCAGTACTTC
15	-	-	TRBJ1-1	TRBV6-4	CASRVPGVGGTEAFF	TGTGCCAGCAGGGTCCCAGGGGTTGGTGGCACTGAAGCTTTCTTT
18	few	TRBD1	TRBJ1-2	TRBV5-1	CASSPLIPGQDFIHGYTF	TGCGCCAGCAGCCCGCTTATACCGGGACAGGACTTTATTCATGGCTACACCTTC
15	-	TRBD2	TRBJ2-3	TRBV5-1	CASSSTSGGGDTQYF	TGCGCCAGCAGCTCAACTAGCGGGGGAGGAGATACGCAGTATTTT
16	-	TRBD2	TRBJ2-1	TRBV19	CASSMTSGRMFYEQFF	TGTGCCAGTAGTATGACTAGCGGGAGAATGTTTTATGAGCAGTTCTTC
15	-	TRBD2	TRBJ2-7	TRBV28	CASSSASGRIDEQYF	TGTGCCAGCAGCTCGGCTAGCGGGAGAATAGACGAGCAGTACTTC
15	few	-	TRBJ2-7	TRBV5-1	CASSPEARFIYEQYF	TGCGCCAGCAGCCCCGAAGCTCGGTTCATCTACGAGCAGTACTTC
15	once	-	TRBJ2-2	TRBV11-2	CASSLVRGNTGELFF	TGTGCCAGCAGCTTAGTGCGGGGGAACACCGGGGAGCTGTTTTTT
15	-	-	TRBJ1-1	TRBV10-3	CAISESQQGFTEAFF	TGTGCCATCAGTGAGTCGCAGCAGGGGTTCACTGAAGCTTTCTTT
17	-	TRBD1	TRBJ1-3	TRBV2	CASRLGTGKAYGNTIYF	TGTGCCAGCAGGCTCGGGACAGGGAAGGCCTATGGAAACACCATATATTTT
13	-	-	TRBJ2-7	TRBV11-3	CASSLQGSYEQYF	TGTGCCAGCAGCTTACAGGGAAGCTACGAGCAGTACTTC
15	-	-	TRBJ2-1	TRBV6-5	CASSYSRGSYNEQFF	TGTGCCAGCAGTTACTCACGGGGTTCCTACAATGAGCAGTTCTTC
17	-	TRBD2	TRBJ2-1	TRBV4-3	CASSQEFTSGTYNEQFF	TGCGCCAGCAGCCAAGAGTTTACTAGCGGTACCTACAATGAGCAGTTCTTC
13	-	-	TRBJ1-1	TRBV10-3	CAISGNTGDQAFF	TGTGCCATCAGTGGAAACACGGGGGATCAAGCTTTCTTT
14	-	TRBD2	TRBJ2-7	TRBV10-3	CATGLAGGPDEQYF	TGTGCCACAGGACTAGCGGGAGGGCCCGACGAGCAGTACTTC
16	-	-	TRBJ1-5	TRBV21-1	CAPYVWDRNSNQPQHF	TGTGCCCCCTATGTGTGGGACAGGAATAGCAATCAGCCCCAGCATTTT
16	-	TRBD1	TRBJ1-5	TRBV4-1	CASSSAGGGLNQPQHF	TGCGCCAGCAGCTCCGCCGGAGGGGGCCTCAATCAGCCCCAGCATTTT
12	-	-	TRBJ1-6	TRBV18	CASHREASPLHF	TGTGCCAGCCACCGGGAGGCTTCACCCCTCCACTTT
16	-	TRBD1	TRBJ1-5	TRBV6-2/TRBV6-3	CASSLPRQGARQPQHF	TGTGCCAGCAGTTTACCGAGACAGGGGGCGAGACAGCCCCAGCATTTT
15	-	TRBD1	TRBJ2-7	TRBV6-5	CASTQLRDSHYEQYF	TGTGCCAGCACCCAATTACGGGACAGTCACTACGAGCAGTACTTC
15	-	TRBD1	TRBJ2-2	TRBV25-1	CASSGTGWNTGELFF	TGTGCCAGCAGCGGGACAGGGTGGAACACCGGGGAGCTGTTTTTT
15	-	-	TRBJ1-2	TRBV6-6	CASSYSGPTSYGYTF	TGTGCCAGCAGTTACTCGGGCCCAACCAGCTATGGCTACACCTTC
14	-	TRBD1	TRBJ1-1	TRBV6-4	CASSDSVGGSEAFF	TGTGCCAGCAGTGACTCCGTAGGGGGCTCTGAAGCTTTCTTT
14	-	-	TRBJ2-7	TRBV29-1	CSVGGVLSSYEQYF	TGCAGCGTTGGGGGGGTTCTTAGCTCCTACGAGCAGTACTTC
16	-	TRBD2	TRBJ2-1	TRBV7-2	CASSEHGGGSYNEQFF	TGTGCCAGCAGCGAGCACGGCGGGGGCTCCTACAATGAGCAGTTCTTC
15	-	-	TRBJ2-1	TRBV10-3	CAINKQGRLSNEQFF	TGTGCCATCAATAAACAGGGACGCCTCTCCAATGAGCAGTTCTTC
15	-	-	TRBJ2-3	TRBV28	CASRRVAVITDTQYF	TGTGCCAGCAGGCGGGTAGCGGTTATCACAGATACGCAGTATTTT
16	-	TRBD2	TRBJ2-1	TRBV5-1	CASSLIGLAGGNEQFF	TGCGCCAGCAGCTTAATAGGATTAGCGGGAGGCAATGAGCAGTTCTTC
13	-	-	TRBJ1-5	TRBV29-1	CSVVGQGGQPQHF	TGCAGCGTTGTAGGGCAGGGTGGTCAGCCCCAGCATTTT
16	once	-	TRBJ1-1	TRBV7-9	CASSLVRLGRNTEAFF	TGTGCCAGCAGCTTAGTCAGGTTAGGGAGGAACACTGAAGCTTTCTTT
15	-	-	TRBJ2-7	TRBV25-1	CASSEYGGATAEQYF	TGTGCCAGCAGTGAATATGGAGGGGCGACGGCCGAGCAGTACTTC
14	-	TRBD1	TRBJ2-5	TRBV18	CASSPSRGPETQYF	TGTGCCAGCTCACCATCGAGGGGGCCGGAGACCCAGTACTTC
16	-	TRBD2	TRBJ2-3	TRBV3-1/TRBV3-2	CASSLRTSGVTDTQYF	TGTGCCAGCAGCCTTCGGACTAGCGGGGTAACAGATACGCAGTATTTT
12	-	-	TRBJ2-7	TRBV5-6	CASSNGAYEQYF	TGTGCCAGCTCCAACGGAGCCTACGAGCAGTACTTC